This TCR beta chain stems from a study of cytomegalovirus exposure and HLA in healthy donors. The PCR was carried out with 60 Vbeta primers and 13 Jbeta primers. Clones were sequenced by immunoSEQ multiplex PCR, and TCRdb holds only the in-frame ones, with some missing. The repertoire has some 76,000 clones, 78% of them found once; the top ten carry around 9.3%. V was pared by 1 base and J by 7 bases, with 7 bases between. CDR1 and CDR2 from the germline V gene are LNHDA and SQIVND (reference sequence). This CDR3 has 13 residues. Sequencing used PBMCs. The rearrangement uses TRBV19 and TRBJ1-4; D is undetermined. This clonotype was sampled from a woman aged 40 to 50 in good health and CMV-seropositive. CDR3 region: CASSIGGFEKLFF. The CDR3 nucleotides are TGTGCCAGTAGTATAGGAGGATTTGAAAAACTGTTTTTT.